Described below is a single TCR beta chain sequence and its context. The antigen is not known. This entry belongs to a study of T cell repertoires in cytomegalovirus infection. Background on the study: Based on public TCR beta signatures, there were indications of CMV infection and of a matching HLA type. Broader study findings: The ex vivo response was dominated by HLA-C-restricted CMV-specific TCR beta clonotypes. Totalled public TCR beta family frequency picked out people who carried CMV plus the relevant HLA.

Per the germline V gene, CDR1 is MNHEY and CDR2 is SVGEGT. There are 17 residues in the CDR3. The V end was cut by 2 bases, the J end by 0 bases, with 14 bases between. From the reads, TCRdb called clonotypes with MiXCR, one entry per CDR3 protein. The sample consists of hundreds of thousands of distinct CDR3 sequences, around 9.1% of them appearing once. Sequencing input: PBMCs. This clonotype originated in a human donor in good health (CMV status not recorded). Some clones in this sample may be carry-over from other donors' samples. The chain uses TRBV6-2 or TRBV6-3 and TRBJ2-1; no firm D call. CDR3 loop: CASSYDGSSGSYNEQFF. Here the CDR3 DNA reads TGTGCCAGCAGTTACGACGGTTCCTCCGGCTCCTACAATGAGCAGTTCTTC.